This T cell receptor beta chain stems from a study of OX40 agonist ivuxolimab in advanced cancers. Study details: Intravenous ivuxolimab was administered to patients every 2 weeks at 0.01 to 10 mg/kg.

CDR3 size: 16 residues. Germline-derived CDR1 and CDR2 are SGHTA and FQGTGA. V lost 4 bases to trimming and J lost 5 bases; unmatched junction nucleotides: 5. Profiled with immunoSEQ multiplex PCR; TCRdb holds only in-frame clones, not every one. The profile shows 52,000 or so clones, over 75% of them singletons. The rearrangement links TRBV7-3 to TRBJ2-3; 14 bases map to TRBD2. Specimen: CD4+ or CD8+ T cells sorted from blood, collected in a trial of the OX40 agonist ivuxolimab. The sequence came from an adult with an advanced solid tumor such as melanoma, head and neck, liver or kidney cancer. CDR3 loop: CASSSGLAGGGDTQYF. DNA of the CDR3: TGTGCCAGCAGCTCTGGACTAGCGGGGGGTGGAGATACGCAGTATTTT.